Below, one TCR beta chain is given with its context. The sample is drawn from a study of blood T cell repertoires in COVID-19. About the study: From the United States, Italy and Spain came samples of acute and convalescent COVID-19. PBMCs, B-cell-depleted T cells, or T cells provided the cDNA or gDNA that made up the material.

The CDR3 length is 15 residues. Trimming removed 5 bases at V and 1 base at J, with 15 bases between. Germline V gene sequence: CDR1 MGHRA, CDR2 YSYEKL. As handled by the study authors: It was from reference gene primer amplification that nucleated cell counts were estimated. Generated by immunoSEQ multiplex PCR, the TCRdb table keeps only in-frame clones and is missing some. V and J calls and clone size are as listed in that table; D and trimming were resolved from the DNA. The sample comprises around 700,000 clones, about nine tenths of which are singletons, and over 0.2% rests with the top ten. Sequenced: peripheral blood. This rearrangement joins TRBV4-1 to TRBJ2-7, with D maybe TRBD2 (8 bases). This TCR was sampled from a woman aged 18-35 years with acute or convalescent COVID-19. This CDR3 is CASSWDSGGSYEQYF. For the CDR3, the DNA is TGCGCCAGCAGCTGGGACAGCGGGGGATCCTACGAGCAGTACTTC.